This paragraph covers one T cell receptor beta chain sequence. The target of this receptor is not known. No base quality values were provided; no much bigger clone lies one nucleotide off. Receptors were amplified or captured by the immunoSEQ multiplex PCR assay. For the multiplex PCR, a mixture combining 60 forward primers for TCR Vbeta segments and 13 reverse primers for TCR Jbeta segments was used. The CDR3 region of rearranged TCR beta genes was amplified from genomic DNA by a multiplex PCR assay. The Illumina HiSeq System was used to sequence the amplified TCR beta libraries as 87-base-pair reads. From the authors' description of their analysis: Across the roughly 670 repertoires, a later analysis counted around 80 million unique TCR beta chains, around 11 million of which were shared by at least two donors. To remove PCR and sequencing errors, raw reads were error-corrected and collapsed into unique sequences using a nearest-neighbor algorithm that merged closely related sequences. To assign V, D and J gene segments, CDR3 sequences were aligned to IMGT reference sequences. Each retained sequence needed at least a six-nucleotide match to both a V gene segment and a J gene segment. A rearrangement was called productive if the CDR3 had no stop codons and remained in frame with V and J, and every other rearrangement was called non-productive. Following IMGT convention, CDR3 was defined as the stretch from the second conserved V-encoded cysteine to the conserved J-encoded phenylalanine. The earlier analysis of about 570 of the donors excluded any sequence lacking an unambiguous match to a single V gene segment. An earlier analysis of almost 600 of the donors classified V segments as functional when productive rearrangements were above 56.7% and as segregating when the standard deviation between donors was above 5%. A statistical classification framework was built for diagnosing cytomegalovirus status from the catalog of TCR beta chain sequences. A later analysis assigned V and J genes by comparing TCR nucleotide sequences with IMGT/GENE-DB human TR gene sequences. The TCRdist pipeline was used in a later analysis to assign CDR3 sequences and most-parsimonious VDJ recombination scenarios. A later analysis defined each TCR beta chain by its CDR3 amino acid sequence plus V-gene family, and excluded reads lacking a unique V-gene family. To address suspected cross-contamination and a sequencing artifact, a later analysis removed roughly 580 highly shared, low-generation-probability nucleotide sequences. A later analysis calculated a clonal expansion index for each public chain from normalized within-repertoire ranks of inferred template counts. In a later analysis, generation probabilities were computed with a VDJ recombination model fitted to out-of-frame rearrangements, and the resulting probabilities were checked against IGoR. In a later analysis, hypergeometric tests were used to score TCR-TCR, TCR-HLA and TCR-CMV co-occurrence, with a repertoire-size bias correction applied to TCR pairs. To estimate false discovery rates, a later analysis permuted the HLA or CMV assignments 20 times. A later analysis grouped co-occurring TCRs with DBSCAN, adding TCRdist sequence similarity when clustering within HLA-allele-positive subsets. Repertoires with fewer than 30,000 or more than 120,000 public chains were left out of co-occurrence clustering, as were four to six repertoires with anomalous nucleotide sharing. TCRdb retrieved this table from immuneACCESS and kept in-frame rearrangements only. Not all clones are present; in checked studies, unresolved V genes account for under half, and no reason is known for the remainder. That table gives V, J and clone size, and the DNA gave D and trimming. The sample records over 150,000 clones, approximately 80% of which are singletons. 2% to 2.5% of the sample belongs to the ten largest clones.

These data belong to a study of cytomegalovirus exposure and HLA in healthy donors (dated by TCRdb to 2015 to 2018). In terms of the full investigation: According to an earlier analysis of 450 to 650 of the donors, 200 million or so T cells yielded 117 million unique TCR beta sequences and 276 Gb of sequence data. About 280 gigabases of sequencing data and roughly 81 million unique TCR sequences made up an early release that covered approximately 700 HLA-typed donors. Of the roughly 410 genotyped donors, roughly 76% were placed in the genetic ancestry cluster associated with self-reported Caucasian donors. The study aimed to test whether cataloging public T cell receptors could reveal signatures of past pathogen exposure. The T cell repertoires of 666 subjects were profiled by immunosequencing and related to cytomegalovirus serostatus. Along with the 666-subject first cohort, a separate validation cohort of around 120 different subjects was used. To predict cytomegalovirus infection status, the study combined high-throughput TCR immunosequencing, statistical association of individual TCRs with disease status, and machine learning. In a later analysis, previously published TCR beta repertoires from some 640 donors were re-analyzed and high-resolution HLA genotyping was added so that TCR occurrence patterns could be studied. Rather than drawing on any new phenotypic data, the later analysis identified candidate immune exposures from TCR beta sequences and the way those sequences occurred across donors. In an earlier analysis of 587 of the donors, high-throughput TCR beta sequencing was used to judge whether each TCR beta V gene segment behaved as functional or pseudogenic. Alongside the repertoire data, information on donor age, sex, ethnicity and CMV serostatus was compiled. A later genetic analysis took genome-wide SNP genotypes for about 65% of the roughly 670 donors and used that subset as a discovery cohort. Every repertoire in the discovery cohort had been generated on one and the same sequencing platform. HLA typing included class I and class II loci at four-digit resolution. Typing coverage varied by locus: roughly 629-630 donors for A, B, C, DRB1 and DQB1; roughly 520 for DQA1; about 570 for DPA1; around 450 for DPB1. Because of strong linkage in the cohort, five DR-DQ haplotypes were treated as single units for association and clustering. Among some 410 genotyped donors of the cohort, an average of around 250,000 unique TCR beta nucleotide sequences was sequenced per donor, of which roughly 18% were non-productive.

V and J are trimmed by 1 base and 8 bases, and the gene matches miss 4 bases of the junction. The CDR3 spans 13 residues, from the cysteine through the phenylalanine. The only DNA kept is the CDR3, 39 bases in frame from the first base. CDR1 LNHDA and CDR2 SQIVND were looked up in the germline V gene (reference sequence). What the work shows at the level of the full study, not this receptor alone: Specific HLA alleles were associated with roughly 17,000 TCR beta sequences at a false discovery rate of 0.05 in a later analysis. The study listed 164 TCR beta chains as associated with cytomegalovirus. The presence/absence analyses assumed that sequencing depth was roughly uniform across donors, and that assumption may not be true. Compared with the approximately 670-donor mean, donors in an Asian-associated ancestry cluster had fewer N-insertions in productive TCRs, according to a later genetic analysis. Only TCR beta chains were sequenced in this cohort, and the absence of alpha or paired-chain data limited detectable features. V-gene and J-gene trimming of TCR beta chains was associated with a missense DCLRE1C variant in a later genetic analysis, and the association was replicated in an independent cohort. A cluster of highly shared sequence variants was judged likely to represent a technical artifact of the sequencing pipeline. The authors suggested that the approach could potentially be generalized to other disease states and immunological phenotypes. Broadly in line with IMGT annotations, most TCR beta V segments showed up in productive rearrangements about 90% or about 30% of the time in an earlier analysis of about 500 of the donors. Some IMGT-functional V segments, including TRBV6-2 and TRBV6-3, could not be distinguished by the 87-base-pair reads and were therefore excluded. When HLA alleles, especially DR and DQ, strongly co-occurred, TCR associations were difficult to assign to individual alleles. A later analysis found that HLA-associated TCR beta chains were more clonally expanded and had lower generation probabilities than equally common non-associated chains. A further reported finding was that TCR beta sequences accurately predicted the HLA-A and HLA-B alleles for most subjects in the first cohort. Because some donors lacked HLA typing at each locus, the association tests relied only on the typed subset. For the cohort, immune exposure information was limited to CMV serostatus. A later analysis found that TCR association rates varied across HLA loci, with DRB1 alleles showing the most associated TCRs and HLA-C alleles the fewest. According to a later analysis, most CMV-associated TCR beta chains appeared to be HLA-restricted, and the HLA associations seemed to be driven largely by CMV exposure. The earlier analysis of 587 of the donors excluded roughly 16 rarely observed V segments, including chromosome 9 orphons, because counts were too low. Linkage disequilibrium might explain the correlated functional status among segregating V segments, but an unknown experimental factor could not be excluded. Three of the identified cytomegalovirus-associated TCR beta chains were confirmed in vitro to be specific for cytomegalovirus antigens. In both the original and validation cohorts, the classifier was reported to diagnose cytomegalovirus status with high specificity and sensitivity. Across donors, most TCR sequences were observed very rarely, whereas some public TCRs were present in many individuals. A later analysis reported that several top co-occurrence clusters appeared linked to parvovirus B19, influenza, CMV and Epstein-Barr virus.

The cohort consisted of some 730 healthy bone marrow donors. All cohort members were sampled while nominally healthy, although unrecorded immune exposures were likely present. The donor tested CMV seronegative and was one of the 352 seronegative cohort members. Each donor provided a peripheral blood sample, and peripheral blood mononuclear cells were used for TCR beta sequencing. The Qiagen DNeasy Blood Extraction Kit was used to extract genomic DNA from the blood cell samples. The sequence links TRBV19 to TRBJ1-1; TRBD1 lines up with 7 middle nucleotides. Input material: PBMCs. The clonotype comes from a woman aged 30 to 39 in good health and CMV-seronegative. The nucleotide sequence is TGTGCCAGTAGTATAGCGACAGGGACCGAAGCTTTCTTT. This is translated as CASSIATGTEAFF.